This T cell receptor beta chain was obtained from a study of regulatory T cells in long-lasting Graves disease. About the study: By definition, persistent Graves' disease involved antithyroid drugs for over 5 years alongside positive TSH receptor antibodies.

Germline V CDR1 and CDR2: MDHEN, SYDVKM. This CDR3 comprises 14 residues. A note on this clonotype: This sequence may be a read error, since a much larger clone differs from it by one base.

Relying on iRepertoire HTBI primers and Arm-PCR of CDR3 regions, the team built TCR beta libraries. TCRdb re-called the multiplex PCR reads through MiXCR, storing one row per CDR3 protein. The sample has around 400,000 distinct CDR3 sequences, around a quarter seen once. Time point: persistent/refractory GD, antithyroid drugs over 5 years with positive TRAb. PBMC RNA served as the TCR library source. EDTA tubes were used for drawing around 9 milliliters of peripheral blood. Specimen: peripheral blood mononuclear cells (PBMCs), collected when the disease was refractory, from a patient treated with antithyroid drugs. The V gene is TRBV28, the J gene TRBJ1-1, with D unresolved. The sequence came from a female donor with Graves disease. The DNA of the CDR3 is TGTGCCAGCAGTTTCGGGCAGTTGAACACTGGAGCTTTCTTT. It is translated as CASSFGQLNTGAFF.